The 26 T cell receptor beta chains presented below share a single source sample, sequenced in a study of monozygotic twins with inflammatory bowel disease. TCRdb re-called the 5' RACE reads; one entry per CDR3 protein, DNA not given. This table lists roughly 200,000 distinct CDR3 sequences. The sequenced sample was blood. These receptors all stem from a human donor with ulcerative colitis or Crohn's disease, or a healthy co-twin of an affected twin (not recorded which).

The chain combines TRBV3-1 with TRBJ2-2. CDR1 is LGHDT, CDR2 YNNKEL, per germline (reference sequence). The CDR3 spans 16 residues. CDR3 protein: CASSQDLQPNTGELFF.

The chain uses TRBV7-8 and TRBJ2-3; the TRBD2 assignment by TCRdb is unverifiable without DNA. CDR3 size: 13 residues. Germline V gene sequence: CDR1 SGHVS, CDR2 FQNEAQ. This CDR3 is CASSLTSDRGQYF. The full variable domain, in which reference TRBV7-8 and TRBJ2-3 provide the parts outside the CDR3, is GAGVSQSPRYKVAKRGQDVALRCDPISGHVSLFWYQQALGQGPEFLTYFQNEAQLDKSGLPSDRFFAERPEGSVSTLKIQRTQQEDSAVYLCASSLTSDRGQYFGPGTRLTVL.

The chain carries TRBV7-8 and TRBJ2-7; with no DNA, the TCRdb D assignment of TRBD1 cannot be verified. Per the germline V gene, CDR1 is SGHVS and CDR2 is FQNEAQ. CDR3 size: 15 residues. CDR3 region: CASAGGGRTSYEQYF.

The chain joins TRBV4-1 to TRBJ1-2; as DNA is missing, the TRBD1 call by TCRdb cannot be tested. This CDR3 is built from 15 residues. CDR1 MGHRA and CDR2 YSYEKL come from the germline V gene. The CDR3 region is CASSQDGGGRFGYTF.

This chain links TRBV20-1 with TRBJ2-3; as DNA is missing, the TRBD2 call by TCRdb cannot be tested. This CDR3 is 14 amino acids long. Germline-derived CDR1 and CDR2 are DFQATT and SNEGSKA (reference sequence). The CDR3 region is CSAMLAGGTDTQYF.

The chain joins TRBV9 to TRBJ2-3; the TRBD1 assignment by TCRdb is unverifiable without DNA. The CDR3 extends over 15 amino acids. The V gene's germline CDR1 is SGDLS and CDR2 YYNGEE. CDR3 region: CASSSRAGTFDTQYF.

This chain links TRBV28 with TRBJ2-7; as DNA is missing, the TRBD1 call by TCRdb cannot be tested. CDR1 is MDHEN, CDR2 SYDVKM, per germline. The CDR3 extends over 13 amino acids. The CDR3 loop is CASKIAGAYEQYF.

This sequence joins TRBV9 and TRBJ2-2; TCRdb reports TRBD2, a call that lacks DNA to check it against. CDR1 is SGDLS and CDR2 is YYNGEE in the germline V gene. This CDR3 has 18 amino acids. This chain's CDR3 is CASTVGLAGGGDTGELFF.

V and J are TRBV6-5 and TRBJ1-3; TCRdb's D call, TRBD1, is unchecked because there is no DNA. The CDR3 runs 14 residues. Germline V gene sequence: CDR1 MNHEY, CDR2 SVGAGI. CDR3 residues: CASSSVGGGNTIYF.

The V and J genes are TRBV7-3 and TRBJ2-1. This CDR3 has 13 amino acids. Germline loops: CDR1 SGHTA, CDR2 FQGTGA. The CDR3 sequence is CASSLMTANEQFF.

The rearrangement uses TRBV3-1 and TRBJ1-2; absent DNA, TCRdb's TRBD1 call cannot be checked. CDR3 size: 13 residues. The germline CDR1 and CDR2 sequences are LGHDT and YNNKEL (reference sequence). CDR3 loop: CASRKQGINGYTF.

V is TRBV6-1 and J is TRBJ1-2; absent DNA, TCRdb's TRBD1 call cannot be checked. This CDR3 is 14 amino acids long. Germline loops: CDR1 MNHNS, CDR2 SASEGT. The CDR3 sequence: CASRSGTEFYGYTF.

The J gene is TRBJ1-1, the V gene TRBV4-2. Germline CDR1 and CDR2: LGHNA and YNFKEQ. This CDR3 spans 15 amino acids. The chain's CDR3 is CASSQADGGITEAFF.

CDR3 protein: CSVERDRGAGYTF. This chain links TRBV29-1 with TRBJ1-2; the D gene TCRdb calls, TRBD1, cannot be checked with no DNA. This CDR3 has 13 amino acids. Per the germline V gene, CDR1 is SQVTM and CDR2 is ANQGSEA.

The chain combines TRBV11-2 with TRBJ1-1; there is no DNA to check the TCRdb D call of TRBD1. The CDR3 extends over 18 amino acids. The germline V gene has CDR1 SGHAT and CDR2 FQNNGV. CDR3 residues: CASSLGPLTGVMNTEAFF.

This chain uses TRBV7-9 with TRBJ2-5; TCRdb picks TRBD1, but there is no DNA to check that call. The length of the CDR3 is 14 residues. Germline CDR1 reads SEHNR; CDR2 reads FQNEAQ (reference sequence). This chain's CDR3 is CASSSDRGRETQYF. Variable domain in full (rest from reference TRBV7-9 and TRBJ2-5): DTGVSQNPRHKITKRGQNVTFRCDPISEHNRLYWYRQTLGQGPEFLTYFQNEAQLEKSRLLSDRFSAERPKGSFSTLEIQRTEQGDSAMYLCASSSDRGRETQYFGPGTRLLVL.

This rearrangement joins TRBV20-1 to TRBJ2-5. Germline CDR1 is DFQATT and CDR2 is SNEGSKA (reference sequence). This CDR3 region has 14 residues. CDR3: CSASTRGWQETQYF.

V usage is TRBV5-4 and J usage is TRBJ2-1. CDR1 is SGHNT and CDR2 is YYREEE in the germline V gene (reference sequence). The CDR3 is made up of 16 amino acids. The CDR3: CASSLDRGGSYNEQFF.

This chain uses TRBV5-1 with TRBJ1-1. CDR1 is SGHRS and CDR2 is YFSETQ in the germline V gene. The CDR3 has 13 amino acids. CDR3 in amino acids: CASMWVANTEAFF.

CDR3 amino acids: CASSPGAANTGELFF. The chain combines TRBV7-9 with TRBJ2-2; TCRdb gives TRBD1 as the D gene, but with no DNA this cannot be confirmed. The germline V gene encodes CDR1 SEHNR and CDR2 FQNEAQ (reference sequence). The CDR3 has 15 amino acids.

The chain employs TRBV30 and TRBJ1-1; with no DNA, the TCRdb D assignment of TRBD1 cannot be verified. Looked up from germline, CDR1 is GTSNPN and CDR2 is SVGIG (reference sequence). The CDR3 sequence is 15 residues long. CDR3 protein: CAWSVKIRGRTEAFF.

This rearrangement joins TRBV2 to TRBJ2-1. The CDR3 spans 13 residues. Germline CDR1 SNHLY, CDR2 FYNNEI. The CDR3: CASKIGSYNEQFF.

The V gene is TRBV6-2 or TRBV6-3, the J gene TRBJ1-5. The CDR3 sequence is 12 residues long. CDR1 MNHEY and CDR2 SVGEGT come from the germline V gene. CDR3 amino acids: CASRGSNQPQHF.

The chain links TRBV6-1 to TRBJ2-1; TCRdb picks TRBD2, but there is no DNA to check that call. The CDR3 is 16 amino acids. The germline gives CDR1 MNHNS, CDR2 SASEGT. The CDR3 sequence is CASSGRLAANYNEQFF.

The chain has TRBV20-1 and TRBJ2-7. The germline gives CDR1 DFQATT, CDR2 SNEGSKA (reference sequence). This CDR3 is 13 amino acids long. CDR3 in amino acids: CSARILAVYEQYF.

J is TRBJ2-1 and V is TRBV6-5; TCRdb's D gene call, TRBD1, goes unchecked for lack of DNA. Germline V gene lookup returns CDR1 MNHEY and CDR2 SVGAGI. This CDR3 has 16 amino acids. CDR3 residues: CASSYQAGAIGNEQFF.